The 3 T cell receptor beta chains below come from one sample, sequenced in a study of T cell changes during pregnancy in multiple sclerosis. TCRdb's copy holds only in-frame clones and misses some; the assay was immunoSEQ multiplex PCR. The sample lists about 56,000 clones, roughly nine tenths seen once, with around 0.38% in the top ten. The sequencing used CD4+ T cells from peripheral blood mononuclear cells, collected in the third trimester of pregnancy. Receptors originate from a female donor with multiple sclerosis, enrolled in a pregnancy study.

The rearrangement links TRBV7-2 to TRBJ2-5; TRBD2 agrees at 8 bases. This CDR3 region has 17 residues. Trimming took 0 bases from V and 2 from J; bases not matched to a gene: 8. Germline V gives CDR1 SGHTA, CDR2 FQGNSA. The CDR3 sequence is CASSLAPLAGNQETQYF. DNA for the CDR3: TGTGCCAGCAGCTTAGCGCCCCTAGCGGGTAATCAAGAGACCCAGTACTTC.

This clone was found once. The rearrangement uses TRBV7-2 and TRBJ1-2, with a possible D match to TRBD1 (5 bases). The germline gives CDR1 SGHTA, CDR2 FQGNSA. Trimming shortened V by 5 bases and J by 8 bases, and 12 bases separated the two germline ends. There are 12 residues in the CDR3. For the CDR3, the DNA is TGTGCCAGCAGCCTACAGGTGGGGGGCTACACCTTC. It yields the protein CASSLQVGGYTF. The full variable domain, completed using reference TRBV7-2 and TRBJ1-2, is GAGVSQSPSNKVTEKGKDVELRCDPISGHTALYWYRQSLGQGLEFLIYFQGNSAPDKSGLPSDRFSAERTGGSVSTLTIQRTQQEDSAVYLCASSLQVGGYTFGSGTRLTVV.

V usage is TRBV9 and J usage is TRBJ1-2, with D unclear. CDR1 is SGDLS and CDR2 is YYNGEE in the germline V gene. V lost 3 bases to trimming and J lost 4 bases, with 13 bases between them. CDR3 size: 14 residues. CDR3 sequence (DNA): TGTGCCAGCAGCGCCCCCCTGGAGGGCTATGGCTACACCTTC. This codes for CASSAPLEGYGYTF.